This TCR beta chain is drawn from a study of blood T cell repertoires in COVID-19. Data came from immunoSEQ multiplex PCR; TCRdb stores just in-frame clones and leaves some out. The sample gives around 300,000 clones, approximately 91% of which show up once; around 1.7% is in the top ten. This CDR3 has 13 amino acids. V lost 9 bases to trimming and J lost 7 bases, with 19 bases between them. From germline, CDR1 is LGHDT and CDR2 YNNKEL (reference sequence). The count of this clone is one. The chain links TRBV3-1 (or the pseudogene TRBV3-2) to TRBJ2-7; TRBD2 might be the D (6 bases). Sequences were obtained from PBMCs or T cells enriched from blood (not recorded which). The receptor comes from a woman aged 40 to 49 who had recovered from COVID-19. The CDR3 nucleotides read TGTGCCAGATGGTCGCGGGAAGACCAAGAGCAGTACTTC. This gives the protein CARWSREDQEQYF.